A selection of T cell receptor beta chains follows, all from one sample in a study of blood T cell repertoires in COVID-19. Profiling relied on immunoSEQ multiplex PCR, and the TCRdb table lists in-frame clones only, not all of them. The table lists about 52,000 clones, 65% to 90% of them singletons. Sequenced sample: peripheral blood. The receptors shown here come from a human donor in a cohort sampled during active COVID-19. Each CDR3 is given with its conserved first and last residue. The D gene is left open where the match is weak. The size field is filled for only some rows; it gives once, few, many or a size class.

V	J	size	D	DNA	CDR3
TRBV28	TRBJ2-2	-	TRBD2	TGTGCCAGCAGGCACCTGACTAGCGGGCAAACCGGGGAGCTGTTTTTT	CASRHLTSGQTGELFF
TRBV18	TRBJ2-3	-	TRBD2	TGTGCCAGCTCAACCCGACTAGCGGGCACAGATACGCAGTATTTT	CASSTRLAGTDTQYF
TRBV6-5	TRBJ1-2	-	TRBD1	TGTGCCAGCAGTTACGGGGGACAGCCCTATGGCTACACCTTC	CASSYGGQPYGYTF
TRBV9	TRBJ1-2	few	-	TGTGCCAGCAGCCCTTGGGAACAGGTTAACTATGGCTACACCTTC	CASSPWEQVNYGYTF
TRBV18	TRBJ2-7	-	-	TGTGCCAGCTCACCTATAGAGGGCGAGCAGTACTTC	CASSPIEGEQYF
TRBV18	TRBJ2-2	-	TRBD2	TGTGCCAGCTCACCGAAGGTTCAAGCGGGAGGCACCGGGGAGCTGTTTTTT	CASSPKVQAGGTGELFF
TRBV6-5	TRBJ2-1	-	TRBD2	TGTGCCAGCAGTTACCCAGAGACTAGCGGGAGACTTGAGCAGTTCTTC	CASSYPETSGRLEQFF
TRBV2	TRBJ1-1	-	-	TGTGCCAGCAGTGGAGACACGTTGAACACTGAAGCTTTCTTT	CASSGDTLNTEAFF
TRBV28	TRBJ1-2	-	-	TGTGCCAGCAGTTTAGGGCCCGCCTATGGCTACACCTTC	CASSLGPAYGYTF
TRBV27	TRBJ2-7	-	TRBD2	TGTGCCAGCAGTTTATGGGCTAGCGGTTCCTACGAGCAGTACTTC	CASSLWASGSYEQYF
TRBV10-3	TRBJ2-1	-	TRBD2	TGTGCCATCAGTGAGTCCGTGCTAGCGGGAGCTTGGGAGCAGTTCTTC	CAISESVLAGAWEQFF
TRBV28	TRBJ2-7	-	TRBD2	TGTGCCAGCAGTTTTAGCGGGAGTGGGGTTAGTTACGAGCAGTACTTC	CASSFSGSGVSYEQYF
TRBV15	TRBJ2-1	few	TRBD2	TGTGCCACCACCACTGGGCTAGCGGGAGACAATGAGCAGTTCTTC	CATTTGLAGDNEQFF
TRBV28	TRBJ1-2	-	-	TGTGCCAGCAGTTTGCGTTCCTATGGCTACACCTTC	CASSLRSYGYTF
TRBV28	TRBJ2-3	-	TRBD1	TGTGCCAGCAGTTTGTGGGACAGTGCTAGCACAGATACGCAGTATTTT	CASSLWDSASTDTQYF
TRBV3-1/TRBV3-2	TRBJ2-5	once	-	TGTGCCAGCAGCCCCCTTCGGGAGACCCAGTACTTC	CASSPLRETQYF
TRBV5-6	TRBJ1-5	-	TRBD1	TGTGCCAGCAGCTTGTCCGGGACAGGGGTGAGTCAGCCCCAGCATTTT	CASSLSGTGVSQPQHF
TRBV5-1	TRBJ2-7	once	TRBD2	TGCGCCAGCAGCGATGATAGCGGGAGGGCCTACGAGCAGTACTTC	CASSDDSGRAYEQYF
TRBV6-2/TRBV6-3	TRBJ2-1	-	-	TGTGCCAGCAGTATGAGTCCCGGGAGCCAAACCCGGGCCAATGAGCAGTTCTTC	CASSMSPGSQTRANEQFF
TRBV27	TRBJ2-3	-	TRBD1	TGTGCCAGCGGGGACAGGGGCACATGGGATACGCAGTATTTT	CASGDRGTWDTQYF
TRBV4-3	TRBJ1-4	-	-	TGCGCCAGCAGCCAAGAAGACAGAGCCAAGGAAAAACTGTTTTTT	CASSQEDRAKEKLFF
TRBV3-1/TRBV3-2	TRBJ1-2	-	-	TGTGCCAGCAGCCAAGGGGGCCGGGGCCGGAGGGACTATGGCTACACCTTC	CASSQGGRGRRDYGYTF
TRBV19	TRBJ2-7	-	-	TGTGCCAGTAGTAGTCAGGGGTCCTCCTACGAGCAGTACTTC	CASSSQGSSYEQYF
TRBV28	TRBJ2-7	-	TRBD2	TGTGCCAGCAGTCCGTTAGGGACTAGCACATACGAGCAGTACTTC	CASSPLGTSTYEQYF
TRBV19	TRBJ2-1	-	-	TGTGCCAGTAGTATTGATTCGGGAATTGCGCAGTTCTTC	CASSIDSGIAQFF
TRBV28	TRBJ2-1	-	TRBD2	TGTGCCAGCAGTTTGGCGGGACTAGCGGGCCACAATGAGCAGTTCTTC	CASSLAGLAGHNEQFF
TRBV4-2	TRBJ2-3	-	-	TGTGCCAGCAGCGGCGAGGAGGGAAAGCTCCTCACAGATACGCAGTATTTT	CASSGEEGKLLTDTQYF
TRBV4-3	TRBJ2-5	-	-	TGCGCCAGCAGCCAAGGAGTATCTGAGACCCAGTACTTC	CASSQGVSETQYF
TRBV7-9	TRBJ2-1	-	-	TGTGCCAGCAGCTTAGTGGGGCAGCGGGTGGCCTACAATGAGCAGTTCTTC	CASSLVGQRVAYNEQFF
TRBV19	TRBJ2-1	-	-	TGTGCCAGTAGTATACAGCGTTACAATGAGCAGTTCTTC	CASSIQRYNEQFF
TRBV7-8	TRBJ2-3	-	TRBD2	TGTGCCAGCAGAATCTCTGGGACTAGCTCTATAGATACGCAGTATTTT	CASRISGTSSIDTQYF
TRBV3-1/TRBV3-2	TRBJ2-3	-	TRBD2	TGTGCCAGCAGCCAAGCTAGCGGGGGGCAGTATTTT	CASSQASGGQYF
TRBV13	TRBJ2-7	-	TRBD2	TGTGCCAGCAGCCTATTGACTAGCGGGAACCCCTGGGAGCAGTACTTC	CASSLLTSGNPWEQYF
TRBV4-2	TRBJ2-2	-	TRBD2	TGTGCCAGCAGCCCCCGCGGGGGGGCCACCGGGGAGCTGTTTTTT	CASSPRGGATGELFF
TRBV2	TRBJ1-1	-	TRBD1	TGTGCCAGCAGTGGCGGGACAGGTTTGTACACTGAAGCTTTCTTT	CASSGGTGLYTEAFF
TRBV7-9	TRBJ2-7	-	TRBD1	TGTGCCAGCAGCCACTACCGGGACAGGGATCTCGAGCAGTACTTC	CASSHYRDRDLEQYF
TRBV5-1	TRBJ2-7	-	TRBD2	TGCGCCAGCAGCTCGACGAGACTAGCGGTTGCCGGCGAGCAGTACTTC	CASSSTRLAVAGEQYF
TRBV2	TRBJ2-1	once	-	TGTGCCAGTGCACTAGTTATTCACAATGAGCAGTTCTTC	CASALVIHNEQFF
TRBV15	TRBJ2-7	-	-	TGTGCCACCAGCAGAGATCGCGAGGGAAGCGAGCAGTACTTC	CATSRDREGSEQYF
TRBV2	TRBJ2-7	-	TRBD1	TGTGCCAGCAGGCAACAGGGGGTCTCCTACGAGCAGTACTTC	CASRQQGVSYEQYF